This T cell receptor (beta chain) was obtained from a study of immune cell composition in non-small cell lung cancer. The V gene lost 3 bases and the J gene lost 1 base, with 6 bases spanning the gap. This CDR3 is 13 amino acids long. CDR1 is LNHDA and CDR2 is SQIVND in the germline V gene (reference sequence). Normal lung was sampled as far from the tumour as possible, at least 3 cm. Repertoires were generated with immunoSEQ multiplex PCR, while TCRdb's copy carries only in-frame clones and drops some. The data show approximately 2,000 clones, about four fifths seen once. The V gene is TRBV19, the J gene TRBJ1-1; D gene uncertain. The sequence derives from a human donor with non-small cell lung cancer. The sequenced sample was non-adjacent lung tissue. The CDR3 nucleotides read TGTGCCAGTAGTATCGGTCGGAACACTGAAGCTTTCTTT. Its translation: CASSIGRNTEAFF.